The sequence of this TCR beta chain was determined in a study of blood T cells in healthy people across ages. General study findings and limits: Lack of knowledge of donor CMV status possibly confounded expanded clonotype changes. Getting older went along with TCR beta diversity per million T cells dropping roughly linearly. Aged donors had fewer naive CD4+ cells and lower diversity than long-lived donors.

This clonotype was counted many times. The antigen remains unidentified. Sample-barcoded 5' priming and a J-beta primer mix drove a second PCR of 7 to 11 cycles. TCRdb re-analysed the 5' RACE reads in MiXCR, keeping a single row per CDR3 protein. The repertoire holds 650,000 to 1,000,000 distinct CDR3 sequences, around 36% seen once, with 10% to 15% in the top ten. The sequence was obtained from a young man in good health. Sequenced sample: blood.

CDR3 coding DNA: TGTGCCAGCAGCCCTATTCCGGGGAATGAGCAGTTCTTC. This translates into CASSPIPGNEQFF. V usage is TRBV28 and J usage is TRBJ2-1, with D possibly being TRBD2 (5 bases). With 6 bases removed from V and 7 bases from J, the gap between germline ends came to 13 bases. CDR3 length: 13 amino acids. CDR1 MDHEN and CDR2 SYDVKM come from the germline V gene.